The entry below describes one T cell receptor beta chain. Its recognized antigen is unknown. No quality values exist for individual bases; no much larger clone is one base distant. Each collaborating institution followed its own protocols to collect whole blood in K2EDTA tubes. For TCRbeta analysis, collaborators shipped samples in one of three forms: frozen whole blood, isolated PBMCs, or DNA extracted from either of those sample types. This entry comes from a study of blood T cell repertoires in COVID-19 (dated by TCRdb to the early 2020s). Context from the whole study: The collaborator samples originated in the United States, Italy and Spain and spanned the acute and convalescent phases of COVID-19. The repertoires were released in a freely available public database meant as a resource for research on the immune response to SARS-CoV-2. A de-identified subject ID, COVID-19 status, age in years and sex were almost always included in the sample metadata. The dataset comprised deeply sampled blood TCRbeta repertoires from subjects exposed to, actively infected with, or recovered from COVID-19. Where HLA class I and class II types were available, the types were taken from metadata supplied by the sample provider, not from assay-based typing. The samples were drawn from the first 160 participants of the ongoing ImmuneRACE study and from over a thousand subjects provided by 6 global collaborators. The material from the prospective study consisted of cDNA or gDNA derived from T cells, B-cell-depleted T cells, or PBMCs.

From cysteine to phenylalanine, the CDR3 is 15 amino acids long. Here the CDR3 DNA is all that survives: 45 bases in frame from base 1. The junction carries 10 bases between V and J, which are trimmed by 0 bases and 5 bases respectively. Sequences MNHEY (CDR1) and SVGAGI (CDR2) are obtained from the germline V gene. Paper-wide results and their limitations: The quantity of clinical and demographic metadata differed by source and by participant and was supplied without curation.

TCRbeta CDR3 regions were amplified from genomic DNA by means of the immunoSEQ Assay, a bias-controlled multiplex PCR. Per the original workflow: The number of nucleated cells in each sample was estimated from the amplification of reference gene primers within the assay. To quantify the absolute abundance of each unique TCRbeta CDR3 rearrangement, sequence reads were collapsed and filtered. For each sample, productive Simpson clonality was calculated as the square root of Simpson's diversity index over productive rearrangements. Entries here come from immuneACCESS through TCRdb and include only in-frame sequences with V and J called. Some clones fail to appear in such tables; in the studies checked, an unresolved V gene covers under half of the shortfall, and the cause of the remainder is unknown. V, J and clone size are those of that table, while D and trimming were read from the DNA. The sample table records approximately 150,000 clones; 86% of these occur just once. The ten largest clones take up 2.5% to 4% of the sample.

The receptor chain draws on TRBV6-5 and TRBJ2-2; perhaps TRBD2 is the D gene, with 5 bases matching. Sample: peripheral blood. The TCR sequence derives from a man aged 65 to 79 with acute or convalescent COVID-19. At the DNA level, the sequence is TGTGCCAGCAGTTACTCGAGCGGCATAACCGGGGAGCTGTTTTTT. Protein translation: CASSYSSGITGELFF.